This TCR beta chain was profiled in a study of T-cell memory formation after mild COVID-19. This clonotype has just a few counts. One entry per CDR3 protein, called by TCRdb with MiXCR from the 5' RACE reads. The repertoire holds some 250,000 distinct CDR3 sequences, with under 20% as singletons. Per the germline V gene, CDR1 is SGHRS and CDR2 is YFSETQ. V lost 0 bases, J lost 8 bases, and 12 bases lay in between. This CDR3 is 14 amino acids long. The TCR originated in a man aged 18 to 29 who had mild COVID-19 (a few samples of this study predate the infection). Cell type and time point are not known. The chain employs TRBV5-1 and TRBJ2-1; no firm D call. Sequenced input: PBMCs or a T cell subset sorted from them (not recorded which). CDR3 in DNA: TGCGCCAGCAGCTTGGAGGCTCACTCCTATGAGCAGTTCTTC. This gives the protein CASSLEAHSYEQFF.